The 8 T cell receptor beta chains presented below share a single source sample, sequenced in a study of blood T cell repertoires in COVID-19. Profiling relied on immunoSEQ multiplex PCR, and the TCRdb table lists in-frame clones only, not all of them. This sample carries just over 90,000 clones, about 86% of them seen once, and the ten largest clones take roughly 20%. Sequencing used peripheral blood. Source of these receptors: a woman over 75 with acute or convalescent COVID-19.

The chain has TRBV6-5 and TRBJ1-2, with D possibly TRBD1 on 6 matching bases. CDR1 and CDR2 from the germline V gene are MNHEY and SVGAGI. V gave up 6 bases and J gave up 6 bases, with 14 bases separating them. The CDR3 runs to 13 residues. CDR3 sequence (DNA): TGTGCCAGCAGAGGTCCCGGGGGGCATGGCTACACCTTC. Translating gives CASRGPGGHGYTF.

V usage is TRBV27 and J usage is TRBJ1-2; perhaps TRBD1 as D (5 bases). V lost 3 bases to trimming and J lost 8 bases, with 13 bases between them. This CDR3 is 13 amino acids long. The V gene's germline CDR1 is MNHEY and CDR2 SMNVEV (reference sequence). CDR3 sequence: CASSFTQGMGYTF. The CDR3 nucleotides read TGTGCCAGCAGTTTCACTCAGGGCATGGGCTACACCTTC.

This chain joins TRBV4-1 and TRBJ1-4, with D uncertain. Germline CDR1 MGHRA, CDR2 YSYEKL. This CDR3 has 13 amino acids. The V end lost 1 base, the J end lost 7 bases, and 7 bases lay between the germline ends. CDR3 sequence reads: CASSQVGSEKLFF. CDR3 bases: TGCGCCAGCAGCCAAGTTGGTAGTGAAAAACTGTTTTTT.

CDR3 region: CASSQDGRWATEAFF. CDR3 coding DNA: TGTGCCAGCAGCCAAGATGGAAGGTGGGCCACTGAAGCTTTCTTT. The gene calls are TRBV4-2 and TRBJ1-1; no clear D gene. CDR1 and CDR2 (germline): LGHNA, YNFKEQ. This CDR3 has 15 amino acids. Trimming pared 0 bases from V and 4 bases from J, leaving 12 bases between.

Here the CDR3 reads CASSLGRLLEETQYF. The CDR3 DNA reads as TGTGCCAGCAGCTTAGGTCGTTTGTTAGAAGAGACCCAGTACTTC. This sequence joins TRBV7-9 and TRBJ2-5; D uncertain. Germline V gene sequence: CDR1 SEHNR, CDR2 FQNEAQ (reference sequence). V lost 1 base to trimming and J lost 3 bases, with 12 bases between them. The length of the CDR3 is 15 residues.

The CDR3 bases are TGTGCCAGCAGCTTAGCCTGGACAGACGATCAGCCCCAGCATTTT. Its protein product is CASSLAWTDDQPQHF. The gene calls are TRBV7-9 and TRBJ1-5, with D perhaps matching TRBD1 (6 bases). Germline CDR1 reads SEHNR; CDR2 reads FQNEAQ (reference sequence). Trimming cost V 0 bases and J 5 bases, with 11 bases left between them. The CDR3 has 15 amino acids.

The gene calls are TRBV12-3 or TRBV12-4 and TRBJ2-3; D not resolved. V was shortened by 4 bases and J by 6 bases, with 5 bases between the two germline ends. This CDR3 region has 11 residues. CDR3 residues: CASSSADTQYF. The CDR3 coding sequence is TGTGCCAGCAGTTCCGCGGATACGCAGTATTTT.

This clone was observed a handful of times. This rearrangement joins TRBV19 to TRBJ1-5, with D perhaps matching TRBD1 (5 bases). CDR1 is LNHDA, CDR2 SQIVND, per germline (reference sequence). The CDR3 contains 13 residues. V was pared by 4 bases and J by 3 bases, with 7 bases between. CDR3 sequence reads: CASSTGINQPQHF. The CDR3 DNA is TGTGCCAGTAGTACAGGGATCAATCAGCCCCAGCATTTT.